This TCR beta chain was obtained from a study of blood T cell repertoires in COVID-19. For the study at large: Sites across the United States, Italy and Spain contributed samples from acute and convalescent COVID-19.

Each participant's cohort was designated according to participant-reported clinical history. Trimming removed 0 bases at V and 5 bases at J, with 10 bases between. CDR1 LGHNT and CDR2 FRNRAP come from the germline V gene. CDR3 length: 14 residues. This clone has just a few counts. Sequenced by immunoSEQ multiplex PCR; TCRdb stores in-frame clones only, minus some. The sample lists 270,000 or so clones, approximately 90% occurring once. The genes are TRBV12-5 and TRBJ2-5, with D perhaps TRBD1 (5 bases). The sample was PBMCs or T cells enriched from blood (not recorded which). The receptor was derived from a man between 40 and 49 years old who had been exposed to COVID-19. The CDR3 sequence: CASGLVLGPETQYF. Here the CDR3 DNA reads TGTGCTAGTGGTTTGGTACTGGGGCCGGAGACCCAGTACTTC.